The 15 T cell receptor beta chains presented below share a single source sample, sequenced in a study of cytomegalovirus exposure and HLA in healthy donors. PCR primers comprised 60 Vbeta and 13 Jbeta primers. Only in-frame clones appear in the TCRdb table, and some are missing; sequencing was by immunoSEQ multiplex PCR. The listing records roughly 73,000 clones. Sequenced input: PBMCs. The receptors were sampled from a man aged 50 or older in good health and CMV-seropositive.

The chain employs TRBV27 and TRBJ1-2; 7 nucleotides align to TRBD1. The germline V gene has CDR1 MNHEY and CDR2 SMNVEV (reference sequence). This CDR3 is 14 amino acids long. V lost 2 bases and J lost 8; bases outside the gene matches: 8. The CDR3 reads CASSLQGGVRGYTF. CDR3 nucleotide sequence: TGTGCCAGCAGTTTACAGGGGGGCGTCCGGGGCTACACCTTC.

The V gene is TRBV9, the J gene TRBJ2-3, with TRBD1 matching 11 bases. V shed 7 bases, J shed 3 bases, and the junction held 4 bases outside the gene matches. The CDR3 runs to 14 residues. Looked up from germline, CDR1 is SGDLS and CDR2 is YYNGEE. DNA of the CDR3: TGTGCCAGCGCTGGGACAGGGGGAACAGATACGCAGTATTTT. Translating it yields CASAGTGGTDTQYF.

The CDR3 region is CASSGGGTDSNQPQHF. CDR3 bases: TGTGCCAGCAGTGGCGGGGGAACCGATAGCAATCAGCCCCAGCATTTT. V and J are TRBV2 and TRBJ1-5; possible D gene TRBD1, 5 bases. The germline gives CDR1 SNHLY, CDR2 FYNNEI. Deletions cut 4 bases from V and 0 bases from J, with 13 bases between. This CDR3 has 16 residues.

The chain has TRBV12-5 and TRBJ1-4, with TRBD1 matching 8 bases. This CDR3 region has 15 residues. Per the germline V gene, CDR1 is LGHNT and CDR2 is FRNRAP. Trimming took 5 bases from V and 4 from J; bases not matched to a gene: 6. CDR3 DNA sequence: TGTGCTAGTGGTCCCGGACAGGGACTTAATGAAAAACTGTTTTTT. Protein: CASGPGQGLNEKLFF.

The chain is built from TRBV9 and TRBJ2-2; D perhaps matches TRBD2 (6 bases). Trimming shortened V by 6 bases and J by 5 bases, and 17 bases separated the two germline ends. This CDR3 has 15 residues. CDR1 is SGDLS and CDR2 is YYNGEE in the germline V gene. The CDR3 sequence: CASTVSGGFTGELFF. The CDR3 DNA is TGTGCCAGCACCGTTAGTGGAGGGTTTACCGGGGAGCTGTTTTTT.

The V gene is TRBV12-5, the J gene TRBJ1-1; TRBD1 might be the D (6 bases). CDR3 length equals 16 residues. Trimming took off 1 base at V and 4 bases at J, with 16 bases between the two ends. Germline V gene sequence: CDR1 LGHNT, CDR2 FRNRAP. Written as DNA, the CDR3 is TGTGCTAGTGGTTTGGGTACAGGGAAGAGAGGCACTGAAGCTTTCTTT. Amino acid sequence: CASGLGTGKRGTEAFF.

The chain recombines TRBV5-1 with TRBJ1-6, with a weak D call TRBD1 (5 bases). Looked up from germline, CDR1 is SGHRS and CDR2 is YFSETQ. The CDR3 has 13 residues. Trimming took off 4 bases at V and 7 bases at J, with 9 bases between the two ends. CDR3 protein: CASSLDTNSPLHF. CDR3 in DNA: TGCGCCAGCAGCCTGGACACGAATTCACCCCTCCACTTT.

CDR3 residues: CASSPGPNQPQHF. CDR3 DNA: TGCGCCAGCAGCCCTGGGCCCAATCAGCCCCAGCATTTT. The J gene is TRBJ1-5, the V gene TRBV4-1; no clear D. CDR1 and CDR2 (germline): MGHRA, YSYEKL. The V end was cut by 4 bases, the J end by 3 bases, with 7 bases between. CDR3 length equals 13 residues.

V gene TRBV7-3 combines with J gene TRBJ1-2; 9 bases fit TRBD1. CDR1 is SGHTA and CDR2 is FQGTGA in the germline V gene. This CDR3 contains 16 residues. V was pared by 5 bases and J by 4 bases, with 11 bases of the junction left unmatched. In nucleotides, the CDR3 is TGTGCCAGCAGCCCCCTACCGGGACAGGGAGGCTATGGCTACACCTTC. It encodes CASSPLPGQGGYGYTF.

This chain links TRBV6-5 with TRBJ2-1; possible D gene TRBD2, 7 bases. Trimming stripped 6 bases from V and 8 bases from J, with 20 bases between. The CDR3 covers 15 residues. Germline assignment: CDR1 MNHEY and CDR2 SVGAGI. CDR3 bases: TGTGCCAGCAGACCCCAGGAGGGGGGGGTTTATGAGCAGTTCTTC. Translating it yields CASRPQEGGVYEQFF.

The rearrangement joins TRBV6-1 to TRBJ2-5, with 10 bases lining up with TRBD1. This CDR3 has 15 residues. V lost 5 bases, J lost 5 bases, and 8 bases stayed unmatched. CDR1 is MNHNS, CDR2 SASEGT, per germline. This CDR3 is CASSTRPDRGETQYF. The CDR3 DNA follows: TGTGCCAGCAGTACCCGGCCGGACAGGGGGGAGACCCAGTACTTC.

The DNA for the CDR3 is TGCGCCAGCAGCTTGAACAGGGTGGGAGAGACCCAGTACTTC. This encodes CASSLNRVGETQYF. V usage is TRBV5-1 and J usage is TRBJ2-5; a possible D gene is TRBD1 (6 bases). The CDR3 contains 14 residues. CDR1 and CDR2 (germline): SGHRS, YFSETQ. V was trimmed by 1 base and J by 4 bases, leaving 11 bases between them.

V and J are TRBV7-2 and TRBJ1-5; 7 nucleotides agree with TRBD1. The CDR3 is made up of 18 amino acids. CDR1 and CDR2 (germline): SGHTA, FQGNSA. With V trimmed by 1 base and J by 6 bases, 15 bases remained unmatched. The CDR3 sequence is CASSLGPDRVETGQPQHF. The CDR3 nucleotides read TGTGCCAGCAGCTTAGGCCCCGACAGGGTAGAGACGGGTCAGCCCCAGCATTTT.

The CDR3 nucleotides read TGTGCCAGCAGCCTAGCCCCAGGGGGACGGCTAAACACCGGGGAGCTGTTTTTT. It encodes CASSLAPGGRLNTGELFF. The J gene is TRBJ2-2, the V gene TRBV4-2; 7 bases line up with TRBD1. Germline-derived CDR1 and CDR2 are LGHNA and YNFKEQ. After removal of 4 bases from V and 2 bases from J, the junction contained 13 bases not matched to a gene. CDR3 size: 18 residues.

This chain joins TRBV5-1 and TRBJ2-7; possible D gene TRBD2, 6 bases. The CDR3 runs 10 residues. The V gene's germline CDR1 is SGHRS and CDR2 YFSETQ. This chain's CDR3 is CASSPRAREV. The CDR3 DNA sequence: TGCGCCAGCAGCCCCCGAGCTCGGGAGGTC.